Listed below are T cell receptor beta chains from one sample, sequenced in a study of T cell responses to AZD1222 COVID-19 vaccine. Generated by immunoSEQ multiplex PCR, the TCRdb table keeps only in-frame clones and is missing some. The data contain 100,000 to 150,000 clones, 90% of them singletons. The input for sequencing was peripheral blood, taken on day 0 of MenACWY control vaccination. The receptor set was obtained from an adult in good health. Each CDR3 is given with its conserved first and last residue. A D gene is named only where the DNA matches it firmly. The size field is filled for only some rows; it gives once, few, many or a size class.

TRBJ2-6 - TRBV3-1/TRBV3-2 TRBD1 CASSPRTGGGGANVLTF TGTGCCAGCAGCCCTCGGACAGGGGGCGGAGGGGCCAACGTCCTGACTTTC
TRBJ1-2 - TRBV6-5 TRBD1 CASSYGGGTYGYTF TGTGCCAGCAGTTATGGAGGGGGCACGTATGGCTACACCTTC
TRBJ2-7 - TRBV18 - CASSPTDYEQYF TGTGCCAGCTCACCTACGGACTACGAGCAGTACTTC
TRBJ2-5 - TRBV24-1 TRBD1 CATSDPDRGVSETQYF TGTGCCACCAGTGATCCGGACAGGGGGGTGTCAGAGACCCAGTACTTC
TRBJ2-1 - TRBV2 TRBD2 CASSIPGTSNEQFF TGTGCCAGCAGCATTCCCGGGACTAGCAATGAGCAGTTCTTC
TRBJ1-2 - TRBV12-3/TRBV12-4 - CASSWGLRAGYTF TGTGCCAGCAGTTGGGGTCTCCGCGCGGGCTACACCTTC
TRBJ1-6 - TRBV10-3 - CAISGGTPNSPLHF TGTGCCATCAGTGGGGGGACACCAAATTCACCCCTCCACTTT
TRBJ1-6 - TRBV3-1/TRBV3-2 - CASSQRDNSPLHF TGTGCCAGCAGCCAAAGGGATAATTCACCCCTCCACTTT
TRBJ1-5 - TRBV2 - CASKMSNQPQHF TGTGCCAGCAAAATGAGCAATCAGCCCCAGCATTTT
TRBJ2-7 few TRBV2 - CASSEGAGPSYEQYF TGTGCCAGCAGTGAAGGGGCCGGACCCTCCTACGAGCAGTACTTC
TRBJ2-7 - TRBV30 - CAWSVQGTPNYEQYF TGTGCCTGGAGTGTCCAAGGGACACCTAATTACGAGCAGTACTTC
TRBJ2-1 - TRBV11-2 - CASSLAGRNEQFF TGTGCCAGCAGCTTAGCTGGGCGGAATGAGCAGTTCTTC
TRBJ1-2 - TRBV6-2/TRBV6-3 - CASSMTGYGYTF TGTGCCAGCAGTATGACGGGATATGGCTACACCTTC
TRBJ2-7 - TRBV5-1 TRBD1 CASKQGSEQYF TGCGCCAGCAAACAGGGGTCCGAGCAGTACTTC
TRBJ1-1 few TRBV10-3 - CAISGWPNTEAFF TGTGCCATCAGTGGCTGGCCAAACACTGAAGCTTTCTTT
TRBJ2-5 - TRBV4-1 - CASSQGSGPPSETQYF TGCGCCAGCAGCCAAGGGTCAGGCCCCCCGTCGGAGACCCAGTACTTC
TRBJ2-7 - TRBV7-3 - CASSLGGRDGYEQYF TGTGCCAGCAGCTTAGGAGGCCGGGACGGCTACGAGCAGTACTTC
TRBJ2-2 - TRBV7-8 TRBD2 CASSLIAGGGSGELFF TGTGCCAGCAGCCTAATAGCGGGGGGAGGGTCCGGGGAGCTGTTTTTT
TRBJ1-1 - TRBV11-2 - CATSVGGGTEAFF TGTGCCACCAGCGTTGGGGGGGGGACTGAAGCTTTCTTT
TRBJ2-7 once TRBV30 - CAWKEGTYEQYF TGTGCCTGGAAGGAGGGGACCTACGAGCAGTACTTC
TRBJ2-3 - TRBV28 - CASSLPVTSTDTQYF TGTGCCAGCAGTTTGCCCGTCACAAGCACAGATACGCAGTATTTT
TRBJ1-5 - TRBV6-2/TRBV6-3 - CASSSQGTNSNQPQHF TGTGCCAGCAGTTCTCAGGGGACTAATAGCAATCAGCCCCAGCATTTT
TRBJ2-7 - TRBV5-1 - CASSLGGSDYEQYF TGCGCCAGCAGCTTAGGAGGGTCGGACTACGAGCAGTACTTC